The 14 T cell receptor beta chains below all came from one sample that was sequenced in a study of response to subunit inactivated influenza vaccine. TCRdb passed the RT-PCR reads through MiXCR, listing each CDR3 protein once. The sample has around 650,000 distinct CDR3 sequences; around 14% are singletons. The specimen comprised PBMCs from blood, sampled approximately 12 days after vaccination. The receptors derive from a man aged 50-59 years who received an inactivated influenza vaccine.

This chain connects TRBV20-1 to TRBJ1-2; no clear D gene. This CDR3 contains 13 residues. Germline assignment: CDR1 DFQATT and CDR2 SNEGSKA (reference sequence). Trimming shortened V by 0 bases and J by 0 bases, and 5 bases separated the two germline ends. As DNA, the CDR3 is TGCAGTGCTAGAGATGTGGCTAACTATGGCTACACCTTC. The encoded protein is CSARDVANYGYTF.

This clonotype has more than one count but fewer than ten. The rearrangement joins TRBV7-4 to TRBJ2-3; TRBD1 is a possible D gene (6 bases). The germline CDR1 and CDR2 sequences are SGHVT and SQSDAQ. CDR3 length: 18 amino acids. Deletions cut 4 bases from V and 6 bases from J, with 26 bases between. The CDR3 loop is CASSSKRGGHTPFDTQYF. In nucleotides, the CDR3 is TGTGCCAGCAGCTCCAAGCGTGGGGGCCATACCCCATTTGATACGCAGTATTTT.

In its sample, this clonotype was seen a few times. The chain combines TRBV5-1 with TRBJ2-5; 9 bases map to TRBD1. This CDR3 is 15 amino acids long. Trimming cost V 4 bases and J 4 bases; bases outside gene matches: 8. Germline V gene lookup returns CDR1 SGHRS and CDR2 YFSETQ. CDR3 nucleotides: TGCGCCAGCAGCCCTGGGGGACAGGGTGGAGAGACCCAGTACTTC. The encoded protein is CASSPGGQGGETQYF.

A few counts support this clonotype. V is TRBV7-2 and J is TRBJ2-2; D perhaps matches TRBD1 (5 bases). V was trimmed by 5 bases and J by 0 bases, leaving 16 bases between them. The V gene's germline CDR1 is SGHTA and CDR2 FQGNSA. The CDR3 consists of 17 residues. The CDR3 sequence: CASSLPQGHSNTGELFF. Here the CDR3 DNA reads TGTGCCAGCAGCCTACCTCAAGGACATTCGAACACCGGGGAGCTGTTTTTT.

This clonotype was found many times. The chain carries TRBV6-5 and TRBJ2-1; 9 bases map to TRBD2. The CDR3 covers 17 residues. Trimming at V came to 0 bases and at J to 0 bases, leaving 3 bases not matched to a gene. Germline assignment: CDR1 MNHEY and CDR2 SVGAGI. The CDR3 protein is CASSYSWRGGSYNEQFF. As DNA, the CDR3 is TGTGCCAGCAGTTACTCGTGGCGGGGGGGCTCCTACAATGAGCAGTTCTTC.

The CDR3 sequence: CATSRVERGANVLTF. DNA of the CDR3: TGTGCCACCAGCAGAGTTGAGCGAGGGGCCAACGTCCTGACTTTC. The rearrangement joins TRBV15 to TRBJ2-6; D remains ambiguous. V was pared by 1 base and J by 4 bases, with 8 bases between. There are 15 residues in the CDR3. In germline, CDR1 is LNHNV, CDR2 YYDKDF (reference sequence). The complete variable domain, with remaining parts taken from reference TRBV15 and TRBJ2-6, reads DAMVIQNPRYQVTQFGKPVTLSCSQTLNHNVMYWYQQKSSQAPKLLFHYYDKDFNNEADTPDNFQSRRPNTSFCFLDIRSPGLGDTAMYLCATSRVERGANVLTFGAGSRLTVL.

This chain joins TRBV6-6 and TRBJ2-4; TRBD2 is a possible D gene (6 bases). Looked up from germline, CDR1 is MNHNY and CDR2 is SVGAGI (reference sequence). Trimming removed 6 bases from V and 8 bases from J, with 14 bases in between. This CDR3 is 13 amino acids long. The CDR3 nucleotides read TGTGCCAGCAGCGGCGTGTGGGGGGACATTCAGTACTTC. Its protein is CASSGVWGDIQYF.

This sequence joins TRBV18 and TRBJ2-7; 9 bases fit TRBD1. The V gene's germline CDR1 is KGHSH and CDR2 LQKENI. With V trimmed by 4 bases and J by 3 bases, 4 bases remained unmatched. The CDR3 sequence is 14 residues long. The CDR3 spells CASSRDRDIYEQYF. The CDR3 DNA reads as TGTGCCAGCTCACGGGACAGGGACATCTACGAGCAGTACTTC. Full variable domain (missing parts from reference TRBV18 and TRBJ2-7): NAGVMQNPRHLVRRRGQEARLRCSPMKGHSHVYWYRQLPEEGLKFMVYLQKENIIDESGMPKERFSAEFPKEGPSILRIQQVVRGDSAAYFCASSRDRDIYEQYFGPGTRLTVT.

This clonotype was observed a few times. This chain joins TRBV6-1 and TRBJ1-1, with a possible D match to TRBD1 (5 bases). V lost 4 bases and J 7 bases, leaving 19 bases between the germline ends. Germline loops: CDR1 MNHNS, CDR2 SASEGT. CDR3 size: 15 residues. In DNA form, the CDR3 reads TGTGCCAGCAGTGCAACGAGACAGAGACCCTATGAAGCTTTCTTT. This translates into CASSATRQRPYEAFF.

This clonotype appeared a few times. CDR3 DNA sequence: TGCGCCAGCAGCCAAGATCTTGAGACAGCGAACACCGGGGAGCTGTTTTTT. Translation gives CASSQDLETANTGELFF. This chain connects TRBV4-3 to TRBJ2-2; TRBD1 is a possible D gene (5 bases). CDR1 is LGHNA and CDR2 is YSLEER in the germline V gene. V lost 0 bases and J lost 0, with 11 bases in between. The CDR3 runs 17 residues.

The rearrangement uses TRBV7-6 and TRBJ2-3; D remains ambiguous. The CDR3 runs to 14 residues. CDR1 and CDR2 from the germline V gene are SGHVS and FNYEAQ. Trimming shortened V by 0 bases and J by 4 bases, and 8 bases separated the two germline ends. As DNA, the CDR3 is TGTGCCAGCAGCTTAGCGAGGTTCGCAGATACGCAGTATTTT. Translating gives CASSLARFADTQYF.

This clonotype was detected only a few times. This CDR3 reads CATSRDPQGIQFF. The CDR3 region has the DNA TGTGCCACCAGCAGAGATCCCCAGGGAATCCAGTTCTTC. The chain couples TRBV15 to TRBJ2-1, with a weak D call TRBD1 (5 bases). Trimming stripped 0 bases from V and 13 bases from J, with 13 bases between. Germline V CDR1 and CDR2: LNHNV, YYDKDF (reference sequence). This CDR3 region has 13 residues. The variable domain in full, completed from reference TRBV15 and TRBJ2-1, reads DAMVIQNPRYQVTQFGKPVTLSCSQTLNHNVMYWYQQKSSQAPKLLFHYYDKDFNNEADTPDNFQSRRPNTSFCFLDIRSPGLGDTAMYLCATSRDPQGIQFFGPGTRLTVL.

The CDR3 DNA reads TGTGCCAGCAGTCCCTCCCCCGGGACAGGGTTGTATGGCTACACCTTC. Amino acid sequence: CASSPSPGTGLYGYTF. This sequence joins TRBV28 and TRBJ1-2; 9 nucleotides line up with TRBD1. CDR1 and CDR2 from the germline V gene are MDHEN and SYDVKM. V shed 5 bases, J shed 5 bases, and the junction held 12 bases outside the gene matches. The CDR3 length is 16 residues.

This chain uses TRBV7-2 with TRBJ2-7, with 7 bases lining up with TRBD1. The germline CDR1 and CDR2 sequences are SGHTA and FQGNSA. Unmatched junction bases numbered 5, after V lost 5 bases and J lost 1 base. This CDR3 is 14 amino acids long. The CDR3 nucleotides are TGTGCCAGCAGCAAAGACAGGGTTTCCTACGAGCAGTACTTC. It encodes CASSKDRVSYEQYF.